The rows below give T cell receptor beta chains drawn from one sample of a study of blood T cells in healthy people across ages. TCRdb re-derived calls from the 5' RACE reads in MiXCR, one entry per CDR3 protein. The table lists 780,000 or so distinct CDR3 sequences, approximately 60% of them singletons. Material: blood. The receptors come from a man between 35 and 55 years old in good health. Both conserved end residues are part of each CDR3. Fields, in order: D gene, V gene, J gene, clone size, CDR3 DNA, CDR3 protein. The D gene is left open where the match is weak. Clone sizes are given selectively: once, few, many, or a class where the clone is expanded.

.	TRBV7-3	TRBJ1-2	.	TGTGCCAGCAGCTTAACGGCGGTTATGGGCTACACCTTC	CASSLTAVMGYTF
.	TRBV21-1	TRBJ1-2	.	TGTGCCAGCAGCTACGCTCCGGACGGCTACACCTTC	CASSYAPDGYTF
TRBD2	TRBV7-2	TRBJ2-7	many	TGTGCCAGCAGCTTAGGACTAGCGGGCCTAATGGGCTACGAGCAGTACTTC	CASSLGLAGLMGYEQYF
.	TRBV9	TRBJ2-4	few	TGTGCCAGCAGCGTGGGAACTCGGGCCAAAAACATTCAGTACTTC	CASSVGTRAKNIQYF
TRBD1	TRBV12-3/TRBV12-4	TRBJ1-2	.	TGTGCCAGCAGTCCAGGACAGGGGAAGAGAGACGGCTACACCTTC	CASSPGQGKRDGYTF
TRBD2	TRBV6-6	TRBJ2-1	many	TGTGCCAGCAGTTACTCGGGACTAGCGGGAGTATACAATGAGCAGTTCTTC	CASSYSGLAGVYNEQFF
TRBD2	TRBV7-6	TRBJ2-7	few	TGTGCCAGCAGCTACGGGACTAGCGGGACCTACGAGCAGTACTTC	CASSYGTSGTYEQYF
.	TRBV6-5	TRBJ1-2	.	TGTGCCAGCAGCCTCCTTGCTGGGGCTAGTGGCTACACCTTC	CASSLLAGASGYTF
.	TRBV14	TRBJ1-2	.	TGTGCCAGCAGCCGAGAGGTCCTTAACTATGGCTACACCTTC	CASSREVLNYGYTF
TRBD2	TRBV12-3/TRBV12-4	TRBJ2-1	.	TGTGCCAGCAGTAAACCCGGACTAGCGGGAAGCAATGAGCAGTTCTTC	CASSKPGLAGSNEQFF
.	TRBV10-3	TRBJ2-1	.	TGTGCCATCAAGGCGGGCTCCTACAATGAGCAGTCCTTC	CAIKAGSYNEQSF
.	TRBV20-1	TRBJ1-2	.	TGCAGTGCTAGAGATACCTGGGGTGGCTACACCTTC	CSARDTWGGYTF
.	TRBV27	TRBJ2-3	.	TGTGCCAGCAGTTCCCGACTCCGAGATACGCAGTATTTT	CASSSRLRDTQYF
.	TRBV25-1	TRBJ2-5	.	TGTGCCAGCACCGGCCTCAACCTGAATGGAGGAGAGACCCAGTACTTC	CASTGLNLNGGETQYF
.	TRBV20-1	TRBJ2-5	.	TGCAGTGCTAGAGAAGCGATGGAGACCCAGTACTTC	CSAREAMETQYF
.	TRBV27	TRBJ2-1	few	TGTGCCAGCAGTCCCCGGGCAAGTACCTACAATGAGCAGTTCTTC	CASSPRASTYNEQFF
.	TRBV6-2/TRBV6-3	TRBJ2-7	.	TGTGCCAGCAGTTTCTTTCGGGACACCTACGAGCAGTACTTC	CASSFFRDTYEQYF
.	TRBV7-2	TRBJ2-7	.	TGTGCCAGCAGCTTACCCGGGACCTACGAGCAGTACTTC	CASSLPGTYEQYF
.	TRBV7-8	TRBJ2-1	.	TGTGCCAGCAGCTTATTCCGGAGCGGTAATGAGCAGTTCTTC	CASSLFRSGNEQFF
TRBD2	TRBV20-1	TRBJ2-1	.	TGCAGTGCTAGCTCGAGCGGGAGTGGAGAGAATGAGCAGTTCTTC	CSASSSGSGENEQFF